The rows below give T cell receptor beta chains drawn from one sample of a study of CD8+CD57+ T cells in acquired aplastic anemia. TCRdb independently ran MiXCR on the reads; one entry per CDR3 protein. This sample carries over 200,000 distinct CDR3 sequences, approximately 60% of them seen once, and the ten largest clones take approximately 30%. Sequencing was carried out using sorted CD4+, CD8+, or CD8+CD57+ T cells (not recorded which) from PBMCs. These TCRs come from a human donor in good health. Both conserved end residues are part of each CDR3. A D gene is named only where the DNA matches it firmly. Clone size appears in some rows only: once, few, many, or a class for an expanded clone.

V: TRBV4-3; size: NA; D: NA; J: TRBJ1-2; DNA: TGCGCCAGCAGCCAAGGGCGGACCGTATATGGCTACACCTTC; CDR3: CASSQGRTVYGYTF
V: TRBV6-5; size: many; D: TRBD1; J: TRBJ2-7; DNA: TGTGCCACTCGGACAGGGGAGTTTTACGAGCAGTACTTC; CDR3: CATRTGEFYEQYF
V: TRBV4-2; size: many; D: NA; J: TRBJ1-4; DNA: TGTGCCAGCGGAAGGGGGGAAAAACTATTTTTT; CDR3: CASGRGEKLFF
V: TRBV7-7; size: many; D: TRBD2; J: TRBJ2-1; DNA: TGTGCCAGCAGCTGGGCTAGCGGGGGAGACAATGAGCAGTTCTTC; CDR3: CASSWASGGDNEQFF
V: TRBV5-6; size: few; D: NA; J: TRBJ2-7; DNA: TGTGCCAGCAGCTTGGAGGGGGGCCTATACTTC; CDR3: CASSLEGGLYF
V: TRBV25-1; size: NA; D: NA; J: TRBJ2-7; DNA: TGTGCCAGCAGTGAACCGCAGGGTTACGTCCGTTCCTACGAGCAGTACTTC; CDR3: CASSEPQGYVRSYEQYF
V: TRBV25-1; size: few; D: TRBD1; J: TRBJ2-1; DNA: TGTGCCAGCAGTGAACCGGGACAGGGGGCGATCAATGAGCAGTTCTTC; CDR3: CASSEPGQGAINEQFF
V: TRBV19; size: many; D: TRBD1; J: TRBJ2-6; DNA: TGTGCCAGTAGTCCACAGGGGGTCGCTGGGGCCAACGTCCTGACTTTC; CDR3: CASSPQGVAGANVLTF
V: TRBV20-1; size: NA; D: TRBD2; J: TRBJ2-3; DNA: TGCAGTGCTTGGGTGACCGGCGGGGGGGCGGATACGCAGTATTTT; CDR3: CSAWVTGGGADTQYF
V: TRBV7-3; size: NA; D: NA; J: TRBJ2-3; DNA: TGTGCCAGCAGCTTAGCGAGCAGGGGCCCGGATACGCAGTATTTT; CDR3: CASSLASRGPDTQYF
V: TRBV20-1; size: NA; D: TRBD2; J: TRBJ2-5; DNA: TGCAGTGCTAATACGGGACTAGCCGCGGAGACCCAGTACTTC; CDR3: CSANTGLAAETQYF
V: TRBV7-9; size: NA; D: NA; J: TRBJ1-6; DNA: TGTGCCAGCAGCCTTCAGGGTGATTCACCCCTCCACTTT; CDR3: CASSLQGDSPLHF
V: TRBV7-2; size: NA; D: NA; J: TRBJ2-3; DNA: TGTGCCAGCAGCTTAGCAGGTAGCGTCACTAATACGCAGTATTTT; CDR3: CASSLAGSVTNTQYF
V: TRBV7-9; size: few; D: TRBD1; J: TRBJ2-7; DNA: TGTGCCAGCAGCATACGACAGGGGAACACCTACGAGCAGTACTTC; CDR3: CASSIRQGNTYEQYF
V: TRBV7-3; size: NA; D: NA; J: TRBJ2-2; DNA: TGTGCCAGCAGCTCCCGATACACCGGGGAGCTGTTTTTT; CDR3: CASSSRYTGELFF
V: TRBV2; size: NA; D: NA; J: TRBJ1-4; DNA: TGTGCCAGCAGGATAGGGGGTGAAAAACTGTTTTTT; CDR3: CASRIGGEKLFF
V: TRBV10-3; size: NA; D: TRBD2; J: TRBJ2-3; DNA: TGTGCCATCAGTGAAAGGCGGGGGTTCACAGATACGCAGTATTTT; CDR3: CAISERRGFTDTQYF
V: TRBV5-1; size: NA; D: TRBD1; J: TRBJ1-1; DNA: TGTGCCAGCAGCTTGGTCGAGGGGGCGGACACTGAAGCTTTTTTT; CDR3: CASSLVEGADTEAFF
V: TRBV20-1; size: NA; D: TRBD1; J: TRBJ1-5; DNA: TGCAGTGCTATGGACAGGCCTTATAGCAATCAGCCCCAGCATTTT; CDR3: CSAMDRPYSNQPQHF
V: TRBV19; size: NA; D: NA; J: TRBJ1-3; DNA: TGTGCCAGTAGTTTAACAGGGATCTCTGGAAACACCATATATTTT; CDR3: CASSLTGISGNTIYF
V: TRBV7-6; size: few; D: NA; J: TRBJ2-7; DNA: TGTGCCAGCAGCTTAGCTACGGACGGGGCCTACGAGCAGTACTTC; CDR3: CASSLATDGAYEQYF
V: TRBV2; size: many; D: NA; J: TRBJ1-1; DNA: TGTGCCAGCAGTGAACCGAGGCAGGCAGCAGGCCCCAACACTGAAGCTTTCTTT; CDR3: CASSEPRQAAGPNTEAFF
V: TRBV19; size: NA; D: TRBD1; J: TRBJ1-1; DNA: TGTGCCAGTATTTCGACAGGGATGAACACTGAAGCTTTCTTT; CDR3: CASISTGMNTEAFF
V: TRBV12-3/TRBV12-4; size: many; D: TRBD1; J: TRBJ1-1; DNA: TGTGCCAGCAGTTTTGACAGGGTCACTGAAGCTTTCTTT; CDR3: CASSFDRVTEAFF
V: TRBV2; size: many; D: NA; J: TRBJ2-1; DNA: TGTGCCAGCAGCCAGGGACCCGGGTCCTACAATGAGCAGTTCTTC; CDR3: CASSQGPGSYNEQFF
V: TRBV3-1; size: many; D: NA; J: TRBJ1-5; DNA: TGTGCCAGCAGCCAAGATCTAGGGGGGAGTCAGCCCCAGCATTTT; CDR3: CASSQDLGGSQPQHF
V: TRBV6-2/TRBV6-3; size: NA; D: NA; J: TRBJ1-1; DNA: TGTGCCAGCAGTGCCCTGACAATGGGAGCTTTCTTT; CDR3: CASSALTMGAFF
V: TRBV7-2; size: NA; D: TRBD2; J: TRBJ2-5; DNA: TGTGCCAGCAGCCAACCGAGAGCGGGAGGAGAGACCCAGTACTTC; CDR3: CASSQPRAGGETQYF
V: TRBV25-1; size: few; D: NA; J: TRBJ1-3; DNA: TGTGCCAGCAGTGAAATGGGAAATGGAAACACCATATATTTT; CDR3: CASSEMGNGNTIYF
V: TRBV20-1; size: NA; D: TRBD2; J: TRBJ2-3; DNA: TGCAGTGCTAGAGTGCTAGCGGGAGGCGAGTTCACAGATACGCAGTATTTT; CDR3: CSARVLAGGEFTDTQYF
V: TRBV7-8; size: many; D: NA; J: TRBJ2-7; DNA: TGTGCCAGCAGCCCCGTTACGGGCAGGGGATTCTACGAGCAGTACTTC; CDR3: CASSPVTGRGFYEQYF
V: TRBV7-9; size: NA; D: TRBD2; J: TRBJ2-5; DNA: TGTGCCAGCAGTATTCGGGACTACGCAGGGGAGACCCAGTACTTC; CDR3: CASSIRDYAGETQYF
V: TRBV20-1; size: NA; D: TRBD2; J: TRBJ2-5; DNA: TGCAGTGCCGCTAGCGGGGGGGCGTCAGAGACCCAGTACTTC; CDR3: CSAASGGASETQYF
V: TRBV7-9; size: NA; D: NA; J: TRBJ2-7; DNA: TGTGCCAGCAGCTGGGACGGGAGCTCCTACGAGCAGTACTTC; CDR3: CASSWDGSSYEQYF
V: TRBV20-1; size: many; D: TRBD1; J: TRBJ1-3; DNA: TGCAGTGCTAGAGACAGGGGGCCTTCCGGAAACACCATATATTTT; CDR3: CSARDRGPSGNTIYF
V: TRBV24-1; size: NA; D: NA; J: TRBJ2-1; DNA: TGTGCCACCAGTGAAGGATCCTTCTCCTACAATGAGCAGTTCTTC; CDR3: CATSEGSFSYNEQFF
V: TRBV4-1; size: NA; D: TRBD2; J: TRBJ2-7; DNA: TGCGCCAGCAGCCAAGTCGGGGGGAAAGTAAACGAGCAGTACTTC; CDR3: CASSQVGGKVNEQYF
V: TRBV10-1; size: once; D: NA; J: TRBJ2-3; DNA: TGCGCCAGCAGTGAAGGGCTAGCTCCGATGTCGGCTACGCAGTATTTT; CDR3: CASSEGLAPMSATQYF
V: TRBV5-6; size: NA; D: NA; J: TRBJ2-5; DNA: TGTGCCAGCAGCCGACAGGATACGGAGACCCAGTACTTC; CDR3: CASSRQDTETQYF
V: TRBV6-5; size: NA; D: NA; J: TRBJ2-5; DNA: TGTGCCAGCAGTTACGTGACTACTGAGACCCAGTACTTC; CDR3: CASSYVTTETQYF
V: TRBV7-2; size: few; D: NA; J: TRBJ1-1; DNA: TGTGCCAGCAGCTTAGTAGGGGGGCGACAAAACACTGAAGCTTTCTTT; CDR3: CASSLVGGRQNTEAFF
V: TRBV7-8; size: once; D: NA; J: TRBJ2-3; DNA: TGTGCCAGCAGCTTAGGAAGACAGGGAGGGGGTGGTGCAGATACGCAGTATTTT; CDR3: CASSLGRQGGGGADTQYF
V: TRBV24-1; size: NA; D: TRBD1; J: TRBJ2-2; DNA: TGTGCCACCAGTGACAAAAGACCAGGACAGGGGTATGCCGGGGAGCTGTTTTTT; CDR3: CATSDKRPGQGYAGELFF
V: TRBV4-2; size: many; D: NA; J: TRBJ2-2; DNA: TGTGCCAGCAGCCAAGATTGGGTAGCCGGGGAGCTGTTTTTT; CDR3: CASSQDWVAGELFF
V: TRBV10-3; size: NA; D: NA; J: TRBJ2-3; DNA: TGTGCCGCCGCGGACAACGGGCCGCCAGATACGCAGTATTTT; CDR3: CAAADNGPPDTQYF
V: TRBV4-2; size: NA; D: TRBD1; J: TRBJ1-6; DNA: TGTGCCAGCAGCTGGGACAGGGGTAATTCACCCCTCCACTTT; CDR3: CASSWDRGNSPLHF
V: TRBV12-5; size: NA; D: NA; J: TRBJ1-6; DNA: TGTGCCAGCAGTTTGGGGGGGAGTAATTCACCCCTCCACTTT; CDR3: CASSLGGSNSPLHF
V: TRBV20-1; size: NA; D: NA; J: TRBJ2-1; DNA: TGCAGTGCTAGAGATCAGCGACCGTACAATGAGCAGTTCTTC; CDR3: CSARDQRPYNEQFF
V: TRBV7-3; size: many; D: NA; J: TRBJ1-1; DNA: TGTGCCAGCAGCCCACCGGGTCCTCGGAGGGGCGAAAGAGAAGCTTTCTTT; CDR3: CASSPPGPRRGEREAFF
V: TRBV7-2; size: NA; D: NA; J: TRBJ1-1; DNA: TGTGCCAGCAGCTTCAGGGTAGGAGCTTTCTTT; CDR3: CASSFRVGAFF
V: TRBV29-1; size: NA; D: TRBD1; J: TRBJ1-1; DNA: TGCAGCGTGGACAGGGGGCGGGACACTGAAGCTTTCTTT; CDR3: CSVDRGRDTEAFF
V: TRBV7-9; size: NA; D: NA; J: TRBJ2-2; DNA: TGTGCCAGCAGCCAAAGATCGGTAGCGACCGGGGAGCTGTTTTTT; CDR3: CASSQRSVATGELFF
V: TRBV2; size: NA; D: NA; J: TRBJ1-1; DNA: TGTGCCAGCGGTGACAGTCCTTCGCGGACTGAAGCCTTCTTT; CDR3: CASGDSPSRTEAFF
V: TRBV19; size: NA; D: NA; J: TRBJ1-6; DNA: TGTGCCAGTAGTTCTTTAAATTCACCCCTCCACTTT; CDR3: CASSSLNSPLHF
V: TRBV5-4; size: once; D: NA; J: TRBJ2-3; DNA: TGTGCCAGCAGCGCTCAAGGGGCAGATACGCAGTATTTT; CDR3: CASSAQGADTQYF
V: TRBV19; size: NA; D: NA; J: TRBJ1-4; DNA: TGTGCCAGTAGGGACTCGGACGGCGTACGTGAAAAACTGTTTTTT; CDR3: CASRDSDGVREKLFF
V: TRBV20-1; size: NA; D: NA; J: TRBJ1-2; DNA: TGCAGTGCTAGACCCCGGGAGCCATATGGCTACACCTTC; CDR3: CSARPREPYGYTF
V: TRBV7-9; size: NA; D: NA; J: TRBJ1-5; DNA: TGTGCCAGCAGCTTAGCGGTGGGGGCGATTCGGGATCAGCCCCAGCATTTT; CDR3: CASSLAVGAIRDQPQHF
V: TRBV9; size: many; D: TRBD1; J: TRBJ1-6; DNA: TGTGCCAGCAGCGTAGGGGACAGCAATAATTCACCCCTCCACTTT; CDR3: CASSVGDSNNSPLHF